This TCR beta chain stems from a study of control samples from healthy donors and cancer patients. The data were produced by immunoSEQ multiplex PCR, yet TCRdb's version contains in-frame clones alone and is incomplete. The table has a few hundred thousand clones, approximately 92% seen once. V was cut by 5 bases and J by 3 bases, with 7 bases left in between. Germline CDR1 and CDR2: LGHDT and YNNKEL (reference sequence). There are 12 residues in the CDR3. The chain employs TRBV3-1 (or the pseudogene TRBV3-2) and TRBJ1-1; unclear D gene. Material for sequencing was PBMCs. The clonotype originates from a man aged 35 to 55 with head and neck cancer. The CDR3 region has the DNA TGTGCCAGCAGCGATACAGACACTGAAGCTTTCTTT. Its translation: CASSDTDTEAFF.